This T cell receptor beta chain was sequenced in a study of follicular helper T cells after annual influenza vaccination (TCRdb year 2017). Regarding the study in general: Blood was collected on days 0, 7 and 28 after each seasonal influenza vaccination. To look at recall of cTfh clones, some subjects were tracked through successive annual vaccinations covering the 2013-2014, 2014-2015 and 2015-2016 seasons. One week after vaccination, a second recruited cohort of 12 to 13 subjects (Table S1) displayed a similar ICOS+CD38+ cTfh response. Multi-year samples were available from six subjects, with four subjects covering two vaccination seasons and two subjects covering three seasons. The 2013-2014 samples were cryopreserved, while the 2015 samples were processed right after collection. Paper-wide results and their limitations: Successive annual vaccinations recalled a recurring oligoclonal ICOS+CD38+ cTfh response that included tetramer and AIM influenza-specific clonotypes. ICOS+CD38+ cTfh clonality correlated with the frequency of that population, and its change correlated with the change in circulating plasmablast frequency. Productive TCRB sequences were recovered from only roughly 10-22% of analyzed cells, so rare clonotypes could not be sampled. Day 7 ICOS+CD38+ clones were most often found later in ICOS-CD38- cTfh, suggesting that subset may serve as a memory reservoir.

In light of the paper, this sample's time point label describes: 2013-2014 season, 7 days after vaccination. Adults were given seasonal inactivated influenza vaccine (Fluvarix), and sorted blood CD4 subsets were followed by TCRB sequencing before and after vaccination. To be eligible, subjects had to be community-dwelling and could not have received an influenza vaccine during the previous 6 months. Reasons for exclusion included contraindications to influenza vaccine, substance abuse, HIV/AIDS, active malignancy, immunomodulatory medication, and active illness such as respiratory infection. At each time point, about 35 to 110 mL of blood was collected. Non-naive CD4+CXCR5+PD-1+ cells were defined as circulating Tfh and were sorted into two fractions, ICOS+CD38+ and ICOS-CD38-. Either Ficoll-Paque PLUS or SepMate separation was used to isolate PBMC. Before DNA extraction, cell subsets were sorted from PBMC on a BD FACS Aria.

In its sample, this clone was seen a few times. What antigen it recognizes has not been identified. The sample holds no much larger clone one base away, and base qualities are not on file. The library was prepared using the immunoSEQ multiplex PCR assay. Adaptive Biotechnologies carried out TCRB amplification, library preparation, sequencing and preliminary bioinformatics at Survey level resolution. TCRB sequencing used multiplex PCR amplification of genomic DNA from sorted cTfh populations. Per the authors' processing: Clonality was calculated in R as 1 minus normalized Shannon entropy, and the Gini index was computed with the R package ineq. Overlap score was the summed counts of shared sequences divided by total counts of all sequences in both compared samples. Shared-clonotype significance used Fisher's exact test assuming a theoretical repertoire of 10^7 TCRB sequences. Not all clones reach the TCRdb copy of this immuneACCESS table, which keeps in-frame sequences only. Checked studies attribute under half of the gap to unresolved V genes and leave the rest unexplained. The V and J calls and clone size come from that table; D and trimming were worked out from the DNA. This sample gives roughly 9,000 clones in total; 83% of them show up just once. Of the sample, 3% to 3.5% falls within the top ten clones.

According to the germline V gene, CDR1 reads SGHRS and CDR2 reads YFSETQ. Including the terminal cysteine and phenylalanine, the CDR3 comprises 16 residues. Only the CDR3 DNA is retained, 48 bases long and in frame from the first base. V drops 0 bases and J drops 7 bases, leaving 20 bases in between. The material sequenced was CXCR5+ CD38- circulating T follicular helper cells from blood, taken 7 days after influenza vaccination. The cell subset or site label here, explained by the study, means: circulating Tfh, non-naive CD4+CXCR5+PD-1+ (ICOS+CD38+ or ICOS-CD38-). This clonotype originated in an adult who received the influenza vaccine. In this chain, TRBV5-1 is recombined with TRBJ2-7; the D gene remains uncertain. Here the CDR3 is given as CASSLGTTAQRPEQYF. The DNA sequence follows: TGCGCCAGCAGCTTGGGTACCACGGCCCAGAGGCCGGAGCAGTACTTC.